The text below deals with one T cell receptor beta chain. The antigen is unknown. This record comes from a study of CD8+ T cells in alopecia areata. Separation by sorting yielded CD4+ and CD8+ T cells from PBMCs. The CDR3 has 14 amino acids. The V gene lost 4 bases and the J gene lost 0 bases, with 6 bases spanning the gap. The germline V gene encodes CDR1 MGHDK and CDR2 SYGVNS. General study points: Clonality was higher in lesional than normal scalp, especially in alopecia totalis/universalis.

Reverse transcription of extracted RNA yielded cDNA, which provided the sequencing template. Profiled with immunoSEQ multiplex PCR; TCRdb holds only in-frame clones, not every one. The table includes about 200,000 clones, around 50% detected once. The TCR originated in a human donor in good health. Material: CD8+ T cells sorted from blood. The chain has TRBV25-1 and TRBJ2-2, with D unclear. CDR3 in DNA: TGTGCCAGCAGTGGGAGATCGAACACCGGGGAGCTGTTTTTT. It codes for CASSGRSNTGELFF.